This T cell receptor beta chain is from a study of shared clonotypes between healthy human individuals. The CDR3 loop spans 13 amino acids. CDR1 is SGHDT and CDR2 is YYEEEE in the germline V gene. V was pared by 1 base and J by 1 base, with 6 bases between. Some clones are missing from TCRdb's copy, which holds only in-frame ones; the method was immunoSEQ multiplex PCR. The sample lists 1.5 million to 2.5 million clones; over 85% were seen once. CD45RO-negative, CCR7-selected cells formed the naive CD8 fraction, which excluded terminally differentiated effector memory CD45RA+ cells. The V gene is TRBV5-6, the J gene TRBJ2-7; D ambiguous. This sequence originates from a young man in good health. The sequenced sample consisted of naive CD8+ T cells sorted from blood. Written as DNA, the CDR3 is TGTGCCAGCAGCTTGCGCGAATCCTACGAGCAGTACTTC. Translated, it gives CASSLRESYEQYF.